A selection of T cell receptor beta chains follows, all from one sample in a study of CD8 T cells in ankylosing spondylitis. From the 5' RACE reads, TCRdb called clonotypes with MiXCR, one entry per CDR3 protein. The sample includes a few hundred thousand distinct CDR3 sequences, over 9.5% of them seen just once. The sequenced sample consisted of blood, either unsorted or a sorted T cell fraction (not recorded which). The receptors here all came from a male donor with ankylosing spondylitis. CDR3s include the opening cysteine and the closing phenylalanine or tryptophan. The D gene is left open where the match is weak. Not all rows give a size; the values are once, few, many and, for expanded clones, a class.

CDR3nt	CDR3aa	v_gene	j_gene	abundance	d_gene
TGTGCCAGCAGCCTCGGGGGTTATGGAAACACCATATATTTT	CASSLGGYGNTIYF	TRBV7-6	TRBJ1-3	once	-
TGCAGTGCTCTTGCGGGAAGCTCCTACGAGCAGTACTTC	CSALAGSSYEQYF	TRBV20-1	TRBJ2-7	-	-
TGTGCCAGCAGTCGCAGGGTGGTGAACACTGAAGCTTTCTTT	CASSRRVVNTEAFF	TRBV7-9	TRBJ1-1	-	-
TGTGCCAGCAGTTTTAGCGGGAGGGAAGGCGATGAGCAGTTCTTC	CASSFSGREGDEQFF	TRBV12-3/TRBV12-4	TRBJ2-1	many	TRBD2
TGTGCCAGCAGCCAAGAGTGGGGAGCCTTTTATACCTACAATGAGCAGTTCTTC	CASSQEWGAFYTYNEQFF	TRBV3-1	TRBJ2-1	-	-
TGTGCCAGCAGCCCCCTCGGCGGGAATAACGACGAGCAGTACTTC	CASSPLGGNNDEQYF	TRBV9	TRBJ2-7	many	-
TGTGCCAGCAGTAGACCGGGACAGGGGGGGGCGAGAGGCTACACCTTC	CASSRPGQGGARGYTF	TRBV6-1	TRBJ1-2	-	TRBD1
TGCAGCTCGACAGGGGAGGCTGAAGCTTTCTTT	CSSTGEAEAFF	TRBV29-1	TRBJ1-1	-	TRBD1
TGCAGCGTTGGGGAGGCGGGAAGGGGGAAAGAGACCCAGTACTTC	CSVGEAGRGKETQYF	TRBV29-1	TRBJ2-5	few	-
TGCGCCAGCAGCTTGGGGCAGCGACTGGGGCAAGAGACCCAGTACTTC	CASSLGQRLGQETQYF	TRBV5-1	TRBJ2-5	-	-
TGCGCCAGCAGCCCCCCGGGAATGAGGGGAGGCTACACCTTC	CASSPPGMRGGYTF	TRBV5-1	TRBJ1-2	-	-
TGTGCCAGCAGAGCGGGAGGCGAAGAGACCCAGTACTTC	CASRAGGEETQYF	TRBV7-9	TRBJ2-5	few	TRBD2
TGTGCCAGCAGACGGAGCTCTGGGGCCAACGTCCTGACTTTC	CASRRSSGANVLTF	TRBV12-3/TRBV12-4	TRBJ2-6	few	-
TGTGCCAGCAAGGGGCGGACCCGGGGTGGGCAGTTCTTC	CASKGRTRGGQFF	TRBV6-1	TRBJ2-1	many	-
TGCAGTGCTAGTTCGGTTAGCGGGGGTGACGATACGCAGTATTTT	CSASSVSGGDDTQYF	TRBV20-1	TRBJ2-3	-	TRBD2
TGTGCCAGCAGTTCTCCGGGACAGAAGACCTACGAGCAGTACTTC	CASSSPGQKTYEQYF	TRBV27	TRBJ2-7	many	TRBD1
TGTGCCAGCAGCCCCGGGACTAGTACCTCCCATGAGCAGTTCTTC	CASSPGTSTSHEQFF	TRBV5-5	TRBJ2-1	-	TRBD2
TGCGCCAGCAGCTTGGAAGCGGGAGGCACAGATACGCAGTATTTT	CASSLEAGGTDTQYF	TRBV5-1	TRBJ2-3	many	TRBD2
TGTGCCAGCAGTTTAGGCGGAGGACAGCCCCAGCATTTT	CASSLGGGQPQHF	TRBV12-3/TRBV12-4	TRBJ1-5	many	-
TGTGCCAGCAGCCGTAGGACCGGGACAGGGGGACTGAAGGGCTATGGCTACACCTTC	CASSRRTGTGGLKGYGYTF	TRBV2	TRBJ1-2	few	TRBD1
TGTGCCAGCAGCGTTGGGACAGGGGTGAGGGAGGTGACCCAGTACTTC	CASSVGTGVREVTQYF	TRBV11-3	TRBJ2-5	-	TRBD1
TGCAGCTCACAAGCCGCCCTCCCAGGGGACTACAATGAGCAGTTCTTC	CSSQAALPGDYNEQFF	TRBV29-1	TRBJ2-1	many	-
TGTGCCAGCAGCCAAGACTTTCAGGGGTTCTATGGCTACACCTTC	CASSQDFQGFYGYTF	TRBV14	TRBJ1-2	few	-
TGTGCCAGCAGCTCGAAGGATCCCTACAATGAGCAGTTCTTC	CASSSKDPYNEQFF	TRBV7-8	TRBJ2-1	few	-
TGTGCCATCCGACCCCTTAATCAAGAGACCCAGTACTTC	CAIRPLNQETQYF	TRBV10-3	TRBJ2-5	-	-
TGCGCCAGCAGCCAAGAGAGACTAGCGGGACACCCAAATGAGCAGTTCTTC	CASSQERLAGHPNEQFF	TRBV4-1	TRBJ2-1	few	TRBD2
TGTGCCAGCAGCCCCTTGGACGGTTACACTGAAGCTTTCTTT	CASSPLDGYTEAFF	TRBV12-3/TRBV12-4	TRBJ1-1	few	-
TGCGCCAGCAGCCTGGGACAGAGGGATACTGAAGCTTTCTTT	CASSLGQRDTEAFF	TRBV5-1	TRBJ1-1	many	TRBD1
TGCGCCAGCAGCTTGGAGGGCGGGAGGGCCGCCTACAATGAGCAGTTCTTC	CASSLEGGRAAYNEQFF	TRBV5-1	TRBJ2-1	many	TRBD2
TGTGCCAGCAGCTTGACACAGACTAACTATGGCTACACCTTC	CASSLTQTNYGYTF	TRBV7-9	TRBJ1-2	-	-
TGTGCCAGCAGCCCCCCTAATGGGGGACCCGGGGAGCTGTTTTTT	CASSPPNGGPGELFF	TRBV7-2	TRBJ2-2	-	-
TGTGCCAGCAGCTTACTTGGGGGGGAGGTGAATGAGCAGTTCTTC	CASSLLGGEVNEQFF	TRBV7-6	TRBJ2-1	few	TRBD2
TGTGCCAGCAGCGAAAGGGGGTCGGGACAGCCCCAGCATTTT	CASSERGSGQPQHF	TRBV2	TRBJ1-5	-	-
TGCGCCAGCAGTCGACGGATTGTGAAGCCCCAGCATTTT	CASSRRIVKPQHF	TRBV10-1	TRBJ1-5	-	-
TGTGCCAGCAGCCTGCCGGGAGTGACCAAAAACATTCAGTACTTC	CASSLPGVTKNIQYF	TRBV11-2	TRBJ2-4	-	-
TGCAGTGCCCCGGCGCAGGGGGCCCTACTTGAGCAGTTCTTC	CSAPAQGALLEQFF	TRBV20-1	TRBJ2-1	-	TRBD1
TGTGCCAGCAGCCAAGACCGCTCTGGGGCCAACGTCCTGACTTTC	CASSQDRSGANVLTF	TRBV3-1	TRBJ2-6	few	-
TGTGCCAGCAGCCTAGCCCAACAACTAGGGGAGACCCAGTACTTC	CASSLAQQLGETQYF	TRBV11-2	TRBJ2-5	-	-
TGTGCCAGCAGCCCGGTTCGGGCGGGTGGGGGATTCTATGGCTACACCTTC	CASSPVRAGGGFYGYTF	TRBV7-2	TRBJ1-2	few	-
TGTGCCAGCAGCGCCCGGACTAGCGGGAGGGTCAATGAGCAGTTCTTC	CASSARTSGRVNEQFF	TRBV9	TRBJ2-1	-	TRBD2
TGTGCCATCAGTGCCCCTGGGGATACTGAGACCCAGTACTTC	CAISAPGDTETQYF	TRBV10-3	TRBJ2-5	-	-
TGCAGTGCTAGAGATCTCATAACTAGCGGGAGTTCCGGGGAGCTGTTTTTT	CSARDLITSGSSGELFF	TRBV20-1	TRBJ2-2	many	TRBD2
TGTGCCAGCAGTTTAGGGGGCCTCACTGAAGCTTTCTTT	CASSLGGLTEAFF	TRBV12-3/TRBV12-4	TRBJ1-1	many	-
TGTGCCAGCAGTCCCCCGACTAGCGGGAGACTTAATGAGCAGTTCTTC	CASSPPTSGRLNEQFF	TRBV25-1	TRBJ2-1	many	TRBD2
TGTGCCACCAGTTCCCGGGACACAAACACCGGGGAGCTGTTTTTT	CATSSRDTNTGELFF	TRBV24-1	TRBJ2-2	few	-
TGCAGTGCTAGTGGTGGGAGTGGGGGCACAGATACGCAGTATTTT	CSASGGSGGTDTQYF	TRBV20-1	TRBJ2-3	few	-
TGTGCCAGCAGCTCCGGGGGGGGGAACTACAATGAGCAGTTCTTC	CASSSGGGNYNEQFF	TRBV7-2	TRBJ2-1	many	TRBD2
TGTGCCAGCAGTTACGGGACTTCTTACAATGAGCAGTTCTTC	CASSYGTSYNEQFF	TRBV12-3/TRBV12-4	TRBJ2-1	many	-